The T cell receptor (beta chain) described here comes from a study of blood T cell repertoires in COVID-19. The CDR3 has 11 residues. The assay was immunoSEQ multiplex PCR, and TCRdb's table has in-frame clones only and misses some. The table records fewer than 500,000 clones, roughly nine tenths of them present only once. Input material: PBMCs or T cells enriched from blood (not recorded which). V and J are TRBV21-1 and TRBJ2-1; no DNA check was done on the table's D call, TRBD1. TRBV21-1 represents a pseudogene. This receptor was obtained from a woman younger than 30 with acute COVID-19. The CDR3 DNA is TGTGCCAGCGAGGGACAGCCCCAGCAGTTCTTC. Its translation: CASEGQPQQFF.